The source of this TCR beta chain is a study of human T cells and chemical hapten exposure. Via MiXCR, TCRdb re-called the RACE reads, giving one row per CDR3 protein. This sample has 95,000 to 150,000 distinct CDR3 sequences, with approximately 10% found just once. Germline V CDR1 and CDR2: LNHNV, YYDKDF (reference sequence). V lost 0 bases and J lost 3, with 8 bases in between. The CDR3 length is 15 residues. Time point reported: patch test 3, about 24 weeks after DPC sensitization. Noted treatment: therapeutic diphenylcyclopropenone sensitization with weekly scalp DPC. The sample holds one count of this clonotype.

V is TRBV15 and J is TRBJ1-4; D gene unclear. Sequenced here: whole blood, sampled in connection with sensitization to the hapten diphenylcyclopropenone (DPC). This sequence was found in a woman in her 50s with alopecia areata. Some clones in this sample may be carry-over from other donors' samples. CDR3 coding DNA: TGTGCCACCAGCAGAGACCGGTGGGCTAATGAAAAACTGTTTTTT. The encoded protein is CATSRDRWANEKLFF.